The clone carrying this T cell receptor beta chain has only one observation. Other nucleotide sequences from this sample produce the same CDR3. Only in-frame clones appear in the TCRdb table, and some are missing; sequencing was by immunoSEQ multiplex PCR. Among roughly 2.5 million clones listed, around 90% were seen once. This sample is part of a study of shared clonotypes between healthy human individuals. This CDR3 region has 13 residues. Germline lookup yields CDR1 SEHNR and CDR2 FQNEAQ (reference sequence). The ends were cut back, 1 base at V and 3 bases at J, with 3 bases in the middle. The split of CD4+ cells yielded CD45RA+ naive and CD45RA-negative memory subsets.

This receptor was identified in a man younger than 35 in good health. The chain joins TRBV7-9 to TRBJ1-4; D not resolved. The sample was naive CD4+ T cells sorted from blood. Sample subset: CD45RA+ positively selected. CDR3 amino acids: CASSLGPNEKLFF. Here the CDR3 DNA reads TGTGCCAGCAGCTTAGGACCTAATGAAAAACTGTTTTTT.